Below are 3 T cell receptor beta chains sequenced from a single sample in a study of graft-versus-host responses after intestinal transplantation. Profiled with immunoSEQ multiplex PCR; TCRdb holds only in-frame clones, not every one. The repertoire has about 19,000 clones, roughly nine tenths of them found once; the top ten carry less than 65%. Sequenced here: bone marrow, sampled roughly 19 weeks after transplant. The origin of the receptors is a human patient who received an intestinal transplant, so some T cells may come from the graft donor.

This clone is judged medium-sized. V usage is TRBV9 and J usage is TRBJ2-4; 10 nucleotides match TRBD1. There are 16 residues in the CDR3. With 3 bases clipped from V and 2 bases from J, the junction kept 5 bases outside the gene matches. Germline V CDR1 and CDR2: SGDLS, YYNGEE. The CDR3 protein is CASSAGTGVPKNIQYF. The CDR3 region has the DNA TGTGCCAGCAGCGCCGGGACAGGGGTACCCAAAAACATTCAGTACTTC. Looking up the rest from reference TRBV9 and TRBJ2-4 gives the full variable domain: DSGVTQTPKHLITATGQRVTLRCSPRSGDLSVYWYQQSLDQGLQFLIQYYNGEERAKGNILERFSAQQFPDLHSELNLSSLELGDSALYFCASSAGTGVPKNIQYFGAGTRLSVL.

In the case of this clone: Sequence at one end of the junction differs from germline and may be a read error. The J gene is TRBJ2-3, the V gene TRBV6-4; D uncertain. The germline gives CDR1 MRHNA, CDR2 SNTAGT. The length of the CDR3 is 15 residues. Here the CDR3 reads CAGSDSFQVADTQYF. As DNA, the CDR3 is TGTGCCGGCAGTGACTCCTTTCAGGTTGCAGATACGCAGTATTTT.

This chain's CDR3 is CASSPRTSGSQDTQYF. CDR3 sequence (DNA): TGTGCCAGCAGCCCCCGGACTAGCGGGAGCCAGGATACGCAGTATTTT. V is TRBV6-7 and J is TRBJ2-3, with 13 nucleotides matching TRBD2. TRBV6-7 falls under the ORF class, with uncertain function. V lost 6 bases to trimming and J lost 6 bases; unmatched junction nucleotides: 9. The CDR3 is 16 amino acids.